Below, 12 T cell receptor beta chains from the same sample are listed, as sequenced in a study of T cells in tuberculosis. Thawed, overnight-rested PBMC were stained with GMM-loaded CD1B tetramer, viability dye and anti-CD3, then sorted. The lipid loaded on the CD1B tetramers was C32 glucose monomycolate from Rhodococcus equi. Generated by immunoSEQ multiplex PCR, the TCRdb table keeps only in-frame clones and is missing some. The profile shows tens of thousands of clones, under 95% of them singletons. The specimen was CD1b-GMM tetramer-negative cells sorted from PBMCs. The receptors derive from an adult woman with latent tuberculosis.

This sequence joins TRBV2 and TRBJ1-1; 10 bases are a match to TRBD1. The V and J ends lost 3 bases and 6 bases, in that order; junction bases with no gene match: 7. CDR3 size: 15 residues. CDR1 and CDR2 (germline): SNHLY, FYNNEI. The DNA for the CDR3 is TGTGCCAGCAGTGATGAGGGACAGGGGCGTTCTGAAGCTTTCTTT. Translation: CASSDEGQGRSEAFF.

The gene calls are TRBV29-1 and TRBJ2-5; possible D gene TRBD1, 6 bases. Germline CDR1 and CDR2: SQVTM and ANQGSEA. The CDR3 length is 12 residues. Trimming removed 7 bases at V and 5 bases at J, with 14 bases between. CDR3: CSAPGVGETQYF. In DNA form, the CDR3 reads TGCAGCGCCCCAGGGGTGGGTGAGACCCAGTACTTC.

CDR3 loop: CASSRGQGKETDTQYF. The DNA for the CDR3 is TGTGCCAGCAGCAGAGGACAGGGAAAAGAAACAGATACGCAGTATTTT. This chain uses TRBV7-2 with TRBJ2-3; 8 bases are a match to TRBD1. V shed 5 bases, J shed 3 bases, and the junction held 10 bases outside the gene matches. Germline CDR1 reads SGHTA; CDR2 reads FQGNSA. The CDR3 covers 16 residues.

This clone was seen once. V gene TRBV5-1 combines with J gene TRBJ2-7; D perhaps matches TRBD1 (5 bases). V lost 0 bases and J 6 bases, leaving 10 bases between the germline ends. The V gene's germline CDR1 is SGHRS and CDR2 YFSETQ. The CDR3 runs to 13 residues. CDR3 region: CASSLAVGREQYF. Here the CDR3 DNA reads TGCGCCAGCAGCTTGGCCGTGGGGCGCGAGCAGTACTTC.

The V gene is TRBV9, the J gene TRBJ1-2; tentative D call: TRBD1 (5 bases). This CDR3 spans 12 amino acids. Between the trimmed V and J ends, which lost 0 bases and 6 bases, there was a span of 6 bases. Germline lookup yields CDR1 SGDLS and CDR2 YYNGEE. CDR3 region: CASSVAGNGYTF. DNA for the CDR3: TGTGCCAGCAGCGTAGCAGGGAATGGCTACACCTTC.

The rearrangement links TRBV7-9 to TRBJ2-7; weak D call: TRBD1 (6 bases). Germline CDR1 and CDR2: SEHNR and FQNEAQ (reference sequence). With 5 bases removed from V and 7 bases from J, the gap between germline ends came to 21 bases. The CDR3 spans 15 residues. The CDR3 protein is CASSPRDNPRAEQYF. The DNA of the CDR3 is TGTGCCAGCAGCCCCAGGGACAACCCTCGGGCGGAGCAGTACTTC. Full variable domain (rest looked up from reference TRBV7-9 and TRBJ2-7): DTGVSQNPRHKITKRGQNVTFRCDPISEHNRLYWYRQTLGQGPEFLTYFQNEAQLEKSRLLSDRFSAERPKGSFSTLEIQRTEQGDSAMYLCASSPRDNPRAEQYFGPGTRLTVT.

The rearrangement uses TRBV5-1 and TRBJ2-2; 8 bases align to TRBD2. The V gene end was trimmed by 2 bases and the J gene end by 3 bases; junction bases not matched to a gene: 3. Germline V lookup: CDR1 SGHRS, CDR2 YFSETQ. The CDR3 totals 15 residues. CDR3 protein: CASSLVGGDTGELFF. The CDR3 bases are TGCGCCAGCAGCTTAGTCGGGGGGGACACCGGGGAGCTGTTTTTT.

This rearrangement joins TRBV5-4 to TRBJ1-6; D call uncertain. The CDR3 has 16 residues. Germline V gene lookup returns CDR1 SGHNT and CDR2 YYREEE (reference sequence). Deletions cut 4 bases from V and 4 bases from J, with 15 bases between. CDR3 residues: CASSRRQDIYNSPLHF. CDR3 nucleotide sequence: TGTGCCAGCAGCAGAAGGCAGGATATATATAATTCACCCCTCCACTTT.

The rearrangement joins TRBV27 to TRBJ1-6; TRBD1 matches 7 bases. J gave up 7 bases and V 5 bases, and 17 bases lay outside the gene matches. Germline V lookup: CDR1 MNHEY, CDR2 SMNVEV (reference sequence). The CDR3 has 18 amino acids. For the CDR3, the DNA is TGTGCCAGCAGTCCCGAATATCCGGGACAGCTGAGAAATTCACCCCTCCACTTT. This encodes CASSPEYPGQLRNSPLHF.

The rearrangement uses TRBV5-8 and TRBJ2-7; a possible D gene is TRBD1 (5 bases). This CDR3 comprises 13 residues. The V and J ends lost 2 bases and 1 base respectively, with 7 bases between them. CDR1 and CDR2 from the germline V gene are SGHTS and YDEGEE. The CDR3 DNA reads TGTGCCAGCAGCTTTTCAGGGTCCTACGAGCAGTACGTC. Translated: CASSFSGSYEQYV.

V gene TRBV7-3 combines with J gene TRBJ2-2, with a tentative D call TRBD1 (6 bases). The germline V and J ends were trimmed by 5 bases and 1 base, with 8 bases remaining between them. The CDR3 is made up of 14 amino acids. CDR1 is SGHTA, CDR2 FQGTGA, per germline. The CDR3 here is CASSTGQNTGELFF. Here the CDR3 DNA reads TGTGCCAGCAGCACGGGACAGAACACCGGGGAGCTGTTTTTT.

The chain combines TRBV27 with TRBJ2-5; tentative D call: TRBD1 (7 bases). The J call is in doubt because the DNA end fits TRBJ2-7 better. Per germline, CDR1 MNHEY and CDR2 SMNVEV (reference sequence). The CDR3 is made up of 16 amino acids. The CDR3 DNA is TGTGCCAGCAGTTTATCGAGGGGGGACAGAGTTTACGAGCAGTACTTC. It translates to CASSLSRGDRVYEQYF.